The entry that follows covers one TCR beta chain sequence. Its target is not known. This specimen comes from a study of cytomegalovirus exposure and HLA in healthy donors. Study-level findings and limits: The productive fraction for most TCR beta V segments was about 90% or about 30% in an earlier analysis. Analyses of presence/absence relied on an assumption of roughly uniform sequencing depth across donors.

The PCR used 60 Vbeta and 13 Jbeta primers. Assay: immunoSEQ multiplex PCR; the TCRdb copy retains only in-frame clones and omits some. This sample has under 200,000 clones, with roughly 85% found just once. Sequencing used PBMCs. This sequence was found in a woman aged 18 to 35 in good health and CMV-seronegative.

The DNA for the CDR3 is TGTGCCATCAGTGACCATGGGGCCAACGTCCTGACTTTC. Amino acids: CAISDHGANVLTF. V and J are TRBV10-3 and TRBJ2-6; D is undetermined. CDR1 and CDR2 (germline): ENHRY, SYGVKD. V lost 3 bases and J 3 bases, leaving 3 bases between the germline ends. The CDR3 spans 13 residues.